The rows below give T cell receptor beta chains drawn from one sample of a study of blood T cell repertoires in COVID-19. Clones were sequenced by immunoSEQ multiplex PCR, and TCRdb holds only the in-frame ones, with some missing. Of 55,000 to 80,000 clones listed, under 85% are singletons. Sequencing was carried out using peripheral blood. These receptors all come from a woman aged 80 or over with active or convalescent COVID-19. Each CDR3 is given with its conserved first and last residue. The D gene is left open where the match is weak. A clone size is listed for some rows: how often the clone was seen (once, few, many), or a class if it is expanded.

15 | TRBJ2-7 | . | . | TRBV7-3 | TGTGCCAGCAGCTTAACCCCGGGGGTCTCCTACGAGCAGTACTTC | CASSLTPGVSYEQYF
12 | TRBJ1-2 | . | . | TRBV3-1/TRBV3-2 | TGTGCCAGCAGCCAAGACGGGTATGGCTACACCTTC | CASSQDGYGYTF
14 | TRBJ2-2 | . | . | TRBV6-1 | TGTGCCAGCAGTGAAGCGGGGGGGCCCGGGGAGCTGTTTTTT | CASSEAGGPGELFF
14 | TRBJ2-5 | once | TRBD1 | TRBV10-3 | TGTGCCATCAGTGAGAGGGACAGTCAAGAGACCCAGTACTTC | CAISERDSQETQYF
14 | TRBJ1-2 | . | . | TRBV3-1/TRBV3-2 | TGTGCCAGCAGCCAAGACAGGGATCCCTATGGCTACACCTTC | CASSQDRDPYGYTF
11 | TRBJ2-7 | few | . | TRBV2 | TGTGCCACGAACAGGGACTACGAGCAGTACTTC | CATNRDYEQYF
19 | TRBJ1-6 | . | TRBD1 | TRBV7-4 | TGTGCCAGCAGCTACTCTCAGCCGGCCGACAGGGCTGTTGGTTCACCCCTCCACTTT | CASSYSQPADRAVGSPLHF
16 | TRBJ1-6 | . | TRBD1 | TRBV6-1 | TGTGCCAGCAGTGAAGGCGACAGGGCCTATAATTCACCCCTCCACTTT | CASSEGDRAYNSPLHF
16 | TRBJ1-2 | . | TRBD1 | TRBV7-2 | TGTGCCAGCAGCTCCGGACAGGGGGCGAGCTTTCTTGGCTACACCTTC | CASSSGQGASFLGYTF
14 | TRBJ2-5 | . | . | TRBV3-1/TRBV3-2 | TGTGCCAGCAGATTCGTCGGGGATTCGGAGACCCAGTACTTC | CASRFVGDSETQYF
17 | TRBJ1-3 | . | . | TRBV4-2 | TGTGCCAGCAGCCAAGATCGCCGAGGTTACTCTGGAAACACCATATATTTT | CASSQDRRGYSGNTIYF
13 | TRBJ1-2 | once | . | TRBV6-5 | TGTGCCAGCAGTAAGACTCCTAACTATGGCTACACCTTC | CASSKTPNYGYTF
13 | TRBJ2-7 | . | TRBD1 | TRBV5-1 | TGCGCCAGCACCCCGGGACAGGGGGGTGAGCAGTACTTC | CASTPGQGGEQYF
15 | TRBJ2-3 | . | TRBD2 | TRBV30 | TGTGCCTGGAGTCCTAGCGGGGGGCGCACAGATACGCAGTATTTT | CAWSPSGGRTDTQYF
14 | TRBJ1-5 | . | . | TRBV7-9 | TGTGCCAGCAGCTTAGGGGGCAGGAATCAGCCCCAGCATTTT | CASSLGGRNQPQHF
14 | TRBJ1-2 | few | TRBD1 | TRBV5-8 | TGTGCCAGCAGCTTGGCGACAGGGGGCTATCGCTACACCTTC | CASSLATGGYRYTF
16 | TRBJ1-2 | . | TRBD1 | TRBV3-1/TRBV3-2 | TGTGCCAGCAGCCATCCCGTAGGGACAGAATACTATGGCTACACCTTC | CASSHPVGTEYYGYTF
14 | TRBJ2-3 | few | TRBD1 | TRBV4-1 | TGCGCCAGCAGCCTAGGACAGGGTCCAGATACGCAGTATTTT | CASSLGQGPDTQYF
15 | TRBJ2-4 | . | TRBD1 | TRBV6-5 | TGTGCCAGCAGCCCATCGGGACAGGGGGTAAACATTCAGTACTTC | CASSPSGQGVNIQYF
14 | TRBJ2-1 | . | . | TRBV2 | TGTGCCAGCCGCGGGATACTGGGGGGCAATGAGCAGTTCTTC | CASRGILGGNEQFF
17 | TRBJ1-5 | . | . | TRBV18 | TGTGCCAGCTCACTGCGGCAGGGTGGCTCGTTGGATCAGCCCCAGCATTTT | CASSLRQGGSLDQPQHF
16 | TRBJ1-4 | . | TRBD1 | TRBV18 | TGTGCCAGCTCATCAGATACAGGGGAAAGCTATGAAAAACTGTTTTTT | CASSSDTGESYEKLFF
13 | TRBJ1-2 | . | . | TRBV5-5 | TGTGCCAGCAGCCCGGGTTCGGCCTATGGCTACACCTTC | CASSPGSAYGYTF
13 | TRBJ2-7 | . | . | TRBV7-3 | TGTGCCAGCAGCCCTTCCGGTTCCTACGAGCAGTACTTC | CASSPSGSYEQYF
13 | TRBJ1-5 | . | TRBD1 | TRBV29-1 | TGCAGCGTTCGGACAGGGTTCGATCAGCCCCAGCATTTT | CSVRTGFDQPQHF
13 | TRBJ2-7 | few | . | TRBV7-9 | TGTGCCAGCAGCCGCAGCAGGGAAGGGGAGCAGTACTTC | CASSRSREGEQYF
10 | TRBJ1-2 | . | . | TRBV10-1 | TGCGCCAGCAGGGCAGTGGGCTACACCTTC | CASRAVGYTF
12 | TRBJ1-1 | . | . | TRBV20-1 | TGCAGTGCTAGTTTCAGGGCCACTGAAGCTTTCTTT | CSASFRATEAFF
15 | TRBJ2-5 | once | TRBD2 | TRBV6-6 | TGTGCCAGCAGGAGGACTAGCGGGGGAGAAGAGACCCAGTACTTC | CASRRTSGGEETQYF
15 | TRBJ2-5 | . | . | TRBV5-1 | TGCGCCAGCTCCCGAGTGTCCGCGGCGGGTGAGACCCAGTACTTC | CASSRVSAAGETQYF
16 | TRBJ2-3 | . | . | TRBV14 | TGTGCCAGCAGCCAAGAGGTCGACAGTAGCACAGATACGCAGTATTTT | CASSQEVDSSTDTQYF
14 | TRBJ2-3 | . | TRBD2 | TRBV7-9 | TGTGCCAGCAGTTGGAGCGGGAACACAGATACGCAGTATTTT | CASSWSGNTDTQYF
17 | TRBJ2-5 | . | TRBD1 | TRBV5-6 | TGTGCCAGCAGCTTCGGCGGCCGATTAGGGACAGAAGAGACCCAGTACTTC | CASSFGGRLGTEETQYF
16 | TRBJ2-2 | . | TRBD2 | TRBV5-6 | TGTGCCAGCAGCCTATTGGCGGGGGGGCGTATCGGGGAGCTGTTTTTT | CASSLLAGGRIGELFF
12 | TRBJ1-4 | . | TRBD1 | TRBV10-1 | TGCGCCAGCCGGGACAGGGGTGAAAAACTGTTTTTT | CASRDRGEKLFF
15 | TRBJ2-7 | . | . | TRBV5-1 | TGCGCCAGCAGCTTGAGATTGGGAGCGGCCTACGAGCAGTACTTC | CASSLRLGAAYEQYF
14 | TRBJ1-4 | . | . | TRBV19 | TGTGCCAGTAGTATATTGGGGGGGAATGAAAAACTGTTTTTT | CASSILGGNEKLFF
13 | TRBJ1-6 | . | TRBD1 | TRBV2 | TGTGCCAGCAGTGGGACAGGGCAATCACCCCTCCACTTT | CASSGTGQSPLHF
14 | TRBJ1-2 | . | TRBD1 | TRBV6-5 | TGTGCCAGCAGTCGGGACAGGGCAACCTATGGCTACACCTTC | CASSRDRATYGYTF
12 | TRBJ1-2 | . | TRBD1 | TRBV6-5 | TGTGCCAGGGGGGGACAGGGCGATGGCTACACCTTC | CARGGQGDGYTF
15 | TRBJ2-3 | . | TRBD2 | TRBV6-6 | TGTGCCAGCAGTCGACGGGGGGGCGGCACAGATACGCAGTATTTT | CASSRRGGGTDTQYF
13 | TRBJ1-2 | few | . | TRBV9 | TGTGCCAGCAGCGTAACAGGGTCATTTGGCTACACCTTC | CASSVTGSFGYTF
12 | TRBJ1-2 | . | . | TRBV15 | TGTGCCACCAGCAATCAGGGGATTGGCTACACCTTC | CATSNQGIGYTF
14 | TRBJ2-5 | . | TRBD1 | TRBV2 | TGTGCCAGCAGCGGACAGGCCCGCCAAGAGACCCAGTACTTC | CASSGQARQETQYF
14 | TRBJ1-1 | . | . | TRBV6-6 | TGTGCCAGCAGTTACCAGGGGATGAACACTGAAGCTTTCTTT | CASSYQGMNTEAFF
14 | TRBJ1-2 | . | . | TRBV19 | TGTGCCAGTAGTATAGATCCCGGGAACTATGGCTACACCTTC | CASSIDPGNYGYTF
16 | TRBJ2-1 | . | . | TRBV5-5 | TGTGCCAGCAGCCCACACCAGGGGAGCCCCTACAATGAGCAGTTCTTC | CASSPHQGSPYNEQFF
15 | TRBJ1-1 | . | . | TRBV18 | TGTGCCAGCTCACCGTCGAGGGCGGCGGACACTGAAGCTTTCTTT | CASSPSRAADTEAFF
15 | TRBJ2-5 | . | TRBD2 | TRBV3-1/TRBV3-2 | TGTGCCAGCAGCCCGCCCGGGGGGGGCCAAGAGACCCAGTACTTC | CASSPPGGGQETQYF
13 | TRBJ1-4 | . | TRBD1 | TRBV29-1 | TGCAGCGTGGTACAGGGGGCGGATGAAAAACTGTTTTTT | CSVVQGADEKLFF